The T cell receptor (beta chain) under discussion was sequenced for a study of radiation and T cells in renal cell carcinoma. For the study at large: Nephrectomy followed 15 Gy stereotactic body radiation by 4 weeks. Points from the study as a whole: In blood, top tumor clones expanded by 2 weeks, shrinking by 4. No pretreatment tumor biopsies were available for baseline clonotypes.

Libraries were prepared by immunoSEQ multiplex PCR; TCRdb keeps only in-frame clonotypes and omits some of them. This sample has 100,000 or so clones; about 88% occur once, and the top ten carry under 9.5%. This CDR3 has 16 residues. Germline lookup yields CDR1 SGHTA and CDR2 FQGNSA. Trimming took off 2 bases at V and 0 bases at J, with 10 bases between the two ends. This clone was recorded a few times. The target antigen is unknown. The sample's time point: baseline pretreatment blood. As to treatment: 15 Gy SBRT to primary tumor, nephrectomy 4 weeks later. This renal cell carcinoma was of the clear cell type.

The TCR originated in a man aged 45-65 years with renal cell carcinoma. This chain connects TRBV7-2 to TRBJ2-2; D gene unclear. Sequences were derived from blood, sampled from a patient whose treatment included radiotherapy and nephrectomy. The CDR3 bases are TGTGCCAGCAGCTTAAGTGTTATCGCGAACACCGGGGAGCTGTTTTTT. This sequence encodes CASSLSVIANTGELFF. Based on the CDR3 plus reference TRBV7-2 and TRBJ2-2, the full variable domain is GAGVSQSPSNKVTEKGKDVELRCDPISGHTALYWYRQSLGQGLEFLIYFQGNSAPDKSGLPSDRFSAERTGGSVSTLTIQRTQQEDSAVYLCASSLSVIANTGELFFGEGSRLTVL.